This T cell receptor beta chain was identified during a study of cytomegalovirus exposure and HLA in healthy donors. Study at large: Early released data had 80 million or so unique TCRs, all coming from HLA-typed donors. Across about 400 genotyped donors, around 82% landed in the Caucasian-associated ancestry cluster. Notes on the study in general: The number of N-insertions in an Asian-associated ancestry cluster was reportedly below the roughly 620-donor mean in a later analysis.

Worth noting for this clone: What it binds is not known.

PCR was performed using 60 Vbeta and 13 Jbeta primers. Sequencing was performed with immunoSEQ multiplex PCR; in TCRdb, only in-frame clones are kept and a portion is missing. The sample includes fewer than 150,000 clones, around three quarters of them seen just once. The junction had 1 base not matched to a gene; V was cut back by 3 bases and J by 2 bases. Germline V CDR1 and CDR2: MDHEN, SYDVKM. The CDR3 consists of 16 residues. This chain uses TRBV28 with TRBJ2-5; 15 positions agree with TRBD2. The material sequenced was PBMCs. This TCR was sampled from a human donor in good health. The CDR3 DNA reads TGTGCCAGCAGTTTGGGGACTAGCGGGGGGCAAGAGACCCAGTACTTC. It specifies CASSLGTSGGQETQYF. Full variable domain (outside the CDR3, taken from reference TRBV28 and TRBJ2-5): DVKVTQSSRYLVKRTGEKVFLECVQDMDHENMFWYRQDPGLGLRLIYFSYDVKMKEKGDIPEGYSVSREKKERFSLILESASTNQTSMYLCASSLGTSGGQETQYFGPGTRLLVL.